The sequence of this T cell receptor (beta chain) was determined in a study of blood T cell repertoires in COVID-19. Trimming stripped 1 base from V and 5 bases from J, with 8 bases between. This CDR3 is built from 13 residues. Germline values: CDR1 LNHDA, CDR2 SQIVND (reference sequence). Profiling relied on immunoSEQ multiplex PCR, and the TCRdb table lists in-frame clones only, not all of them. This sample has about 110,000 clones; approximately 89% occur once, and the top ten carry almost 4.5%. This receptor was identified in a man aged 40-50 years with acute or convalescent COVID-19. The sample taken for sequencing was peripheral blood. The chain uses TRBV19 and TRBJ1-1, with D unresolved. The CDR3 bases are TGTGCCAGTAGTATAGTCGGGGTTACTGAAGCTTTCTTT. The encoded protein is CASSIVGVTEAFF.